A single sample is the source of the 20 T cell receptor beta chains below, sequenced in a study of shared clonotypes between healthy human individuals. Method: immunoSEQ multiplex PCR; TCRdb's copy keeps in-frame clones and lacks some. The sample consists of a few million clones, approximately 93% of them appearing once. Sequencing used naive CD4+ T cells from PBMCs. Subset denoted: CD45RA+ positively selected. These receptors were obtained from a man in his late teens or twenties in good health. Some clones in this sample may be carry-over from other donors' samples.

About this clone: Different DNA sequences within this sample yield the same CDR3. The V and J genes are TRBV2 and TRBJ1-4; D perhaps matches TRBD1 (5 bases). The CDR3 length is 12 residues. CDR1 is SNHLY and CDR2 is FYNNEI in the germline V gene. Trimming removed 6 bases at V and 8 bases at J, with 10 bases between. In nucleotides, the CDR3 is TGTGCCAGCAGGGGAGAGGGGGAAAAACTGTTTTTT. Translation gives CASRGEGEKLFF.

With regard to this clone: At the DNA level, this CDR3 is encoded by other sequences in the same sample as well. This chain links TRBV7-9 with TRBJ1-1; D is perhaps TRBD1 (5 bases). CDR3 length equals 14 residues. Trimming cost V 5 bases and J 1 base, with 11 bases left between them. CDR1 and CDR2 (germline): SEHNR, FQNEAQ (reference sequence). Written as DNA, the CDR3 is TGTGCCAGCAGCCTGGCCCAGGGGAACACTGAAGCTTTCTTT. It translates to CASSLAQGNTEAFF. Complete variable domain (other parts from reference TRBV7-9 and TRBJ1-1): DTGVSQNPRHKITKRGQNVTFRCDPISEHNRLYWYRQTLGQGPEFLTYFQNEAQLEKSRLLSDRFSAERPKGSFSTLEIQRTEQGDSAMYLCASSLAQGNTEAFFGQGTRLTVV.

CDR3 sequence (DNA): TGTGCCAGCAGCTTGACCCGGGACTCAATCCAGTACTTC. Its protein is CASSLTRDSIQYF. The chain combines TRBV7-9 with TRBJ2-4; D is perhaps TRBD2 (6 bases). Germline lookup yields CDR1 SEHNR and CDR2 FQNEAQ (reference sequence). This CDR3 is built from 13 residues. The V end was cut by 3 bases, the J end by 13 bases, with 16 bases between.

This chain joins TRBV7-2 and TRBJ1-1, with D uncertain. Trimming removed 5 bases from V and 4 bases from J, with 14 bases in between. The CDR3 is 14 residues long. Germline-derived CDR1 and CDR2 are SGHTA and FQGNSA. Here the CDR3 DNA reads TGTGCCAGCAGCGGCGGGTCAGCCTCCACTGAAGCTTTCTTT. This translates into CASSGGSASTEAFF.

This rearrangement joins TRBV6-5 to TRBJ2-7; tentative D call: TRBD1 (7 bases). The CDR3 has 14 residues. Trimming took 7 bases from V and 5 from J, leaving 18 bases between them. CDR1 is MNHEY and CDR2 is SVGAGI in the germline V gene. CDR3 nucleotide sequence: TGTGCCAGCAAGGGAGGACAGGCTCGGAACGAGCAGTACTTC. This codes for CASKGGQARNEQYF.

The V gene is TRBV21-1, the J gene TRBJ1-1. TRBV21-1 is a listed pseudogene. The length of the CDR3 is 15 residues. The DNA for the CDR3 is TGTGCCAGCAGCCCTCCCCGCAGCCTCAACACTGAAGCTTTCTTT. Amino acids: CASSPPRSLNTEAFF.

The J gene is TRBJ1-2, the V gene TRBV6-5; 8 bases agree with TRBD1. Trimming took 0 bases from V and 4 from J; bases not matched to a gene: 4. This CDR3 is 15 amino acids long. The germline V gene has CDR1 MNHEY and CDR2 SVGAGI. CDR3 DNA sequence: TGTGCCAGCAGTTACTCGCCAGGGGGCACCTATGGCTACACCTTC. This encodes CASSYSPGGTYGYTF.

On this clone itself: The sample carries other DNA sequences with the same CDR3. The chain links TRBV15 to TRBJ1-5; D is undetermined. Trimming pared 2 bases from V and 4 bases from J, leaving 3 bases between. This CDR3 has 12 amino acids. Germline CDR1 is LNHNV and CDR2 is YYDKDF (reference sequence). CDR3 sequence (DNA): TGTGCCACCAGCAGATTGAATCAGCCCCAGCATTTT. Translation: CATSRLNQPQHF.

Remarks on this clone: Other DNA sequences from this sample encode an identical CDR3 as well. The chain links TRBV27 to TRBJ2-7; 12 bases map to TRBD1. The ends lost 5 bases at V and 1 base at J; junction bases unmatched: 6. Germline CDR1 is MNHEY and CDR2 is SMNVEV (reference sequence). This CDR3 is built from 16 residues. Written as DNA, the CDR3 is TGTGCCAGCAGTCTCCGGGACAGGGGGCGATCCTACGAGCAGTACTTC. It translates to CASSLRDRGRSYEQYF.

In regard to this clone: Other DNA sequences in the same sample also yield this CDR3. The CDR3 DNA is TGTGCCAGCAGCTTAGGAACGGGGAGCACAGATACGCAGTATTTT. Amino acids: CASSLGTGSTDTQYF. The chain joins TRBV7-7 to TRBJ2-3, with D maybe TRBD2 (5 bases). Trimming cost V 1 base and J 0 bases, with 8 bases left between them. This CDR3 comprises 15 residues. The germline CDR1 and CDR2 sequences are SSHAT and FNYEAQ (reference sequence).

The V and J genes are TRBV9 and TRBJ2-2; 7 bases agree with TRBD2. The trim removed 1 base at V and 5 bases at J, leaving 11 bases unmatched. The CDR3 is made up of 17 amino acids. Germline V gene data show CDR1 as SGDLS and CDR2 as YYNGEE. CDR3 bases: TGTGCCAGCAGCGTACAAGTGGGAGGGCCGGGGACCGGGGAGCTGTTTTTT. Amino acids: CASSVQVGGPGTGELFF. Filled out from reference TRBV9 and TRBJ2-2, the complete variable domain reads DSGVTQTPKHLITATGQRVTLRCSPRSGDLSVYWYQQSLDQGLQFLIQYYNGEERAKGNILERFSAQQFPDLHSELNLSSLELGDSALYFCASSVQVGGPGTGELFFGEGSRLTVL.

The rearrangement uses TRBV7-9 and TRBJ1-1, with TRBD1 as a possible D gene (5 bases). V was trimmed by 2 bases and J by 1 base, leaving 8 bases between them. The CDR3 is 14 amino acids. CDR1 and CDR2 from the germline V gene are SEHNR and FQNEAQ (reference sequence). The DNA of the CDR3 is TGTGCCAGCAGCTTAAACGGGGCGAACACTGAAGCTTTCTTT. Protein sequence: CASSLNGANTEAFF. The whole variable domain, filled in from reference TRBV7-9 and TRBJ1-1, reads DTGVSQNPRHKITKRGQNVTFRCDPISEHNRLYWYRQTLGQGPEFLTYFQNEAQLEKSRLLSDRFSAERPKGSFSTLEIQRTEQGDSAMYLCASSLNGANTEAFFGQGTRLTVV.

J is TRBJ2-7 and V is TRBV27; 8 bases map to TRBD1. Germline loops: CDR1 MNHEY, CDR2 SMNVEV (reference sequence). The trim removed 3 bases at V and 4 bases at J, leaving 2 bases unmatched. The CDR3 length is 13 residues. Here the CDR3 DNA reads TGTGCCAGCAGTTTGAGACAGGGGTACGAGCAGTACTTC. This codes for CASSLRQGYEQYF.

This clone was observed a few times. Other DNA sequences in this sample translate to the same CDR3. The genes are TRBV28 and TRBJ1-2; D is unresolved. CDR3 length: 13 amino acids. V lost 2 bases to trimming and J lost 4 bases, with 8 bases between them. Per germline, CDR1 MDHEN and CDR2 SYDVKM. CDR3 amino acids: CASSLGTGYGYTF. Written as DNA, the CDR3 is TGTGCCAGCAGTTTAGGCACGGGCTATGGCTACACCTTC.

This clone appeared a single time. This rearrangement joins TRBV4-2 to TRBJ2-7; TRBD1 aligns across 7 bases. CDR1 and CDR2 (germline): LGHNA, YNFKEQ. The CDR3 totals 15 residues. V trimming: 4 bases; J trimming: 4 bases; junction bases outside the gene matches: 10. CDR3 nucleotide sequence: TGTGCCAGCAGCCTACGAGACAGGGTTTCGTACGAGCAGTACTTC. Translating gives CASSLRDRVSYEQYF.

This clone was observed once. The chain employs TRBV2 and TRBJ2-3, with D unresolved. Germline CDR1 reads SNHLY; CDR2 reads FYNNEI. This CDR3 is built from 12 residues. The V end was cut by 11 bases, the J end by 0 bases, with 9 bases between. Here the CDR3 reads CAGGSSTDTQYF. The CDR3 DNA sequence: TGTGCCGGCGGATCTAGCACAGATACGCAGTATTTT.

For the CDR3, the DNA is TGCGCCAGCAGCTTGGCCAGAGGGGCGCACGAGCAGTACTTC. Translation gives CASSLARGAHEQYF. The chain is built from TRBV5-1 and TRBJ2-7, with D perhaps TRBD1 or TRBD2 (5 bases each). The CDR3 totals 14 residues. Trimming took 0 bases from V and 5 from J, leaving 12 bases between them. The germline V gene has CDR1 SGHRS and CDR2 YFSETQ.

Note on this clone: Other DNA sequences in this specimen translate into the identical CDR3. The CDR3 is CASSLSLAGNNEQFF. The CDR3 region has the DNA TGCGCCAGCAGCTTAAGTCTAGCGGGGAACAATGAGCAGTTCTTC. The chain carries TRBV5-1 and TRBJ2-1; 9 nucleotides line up with TRBD2. With V trimmed by 2 bases and J by 5 bases, 5 bases remained unmatched. This CDR3 comprises 15 residues. In germline, CDR1 is SGHRS, CDR2 YFSETQ.

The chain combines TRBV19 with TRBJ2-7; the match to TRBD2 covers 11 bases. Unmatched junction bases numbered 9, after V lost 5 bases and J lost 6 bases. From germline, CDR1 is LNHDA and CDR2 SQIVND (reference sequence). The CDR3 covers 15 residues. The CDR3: CASSRSGLAVGEQYF. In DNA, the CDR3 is TGTGCCAGTAGTCGTTCGGGACTAGCGGTGGGCGAGCAGTACTTC. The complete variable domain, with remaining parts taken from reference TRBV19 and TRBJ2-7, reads DGGITQSPKYLFRKEGQNVTLSCEQNLNHDAMYWYRQDPGQGLRLIYYSQIVNDFQKGDIAEGYSVSREKKESFPLTVTSAQKNPTAFYLCASSRSGLAVGEQYFGPGTRLTVT.

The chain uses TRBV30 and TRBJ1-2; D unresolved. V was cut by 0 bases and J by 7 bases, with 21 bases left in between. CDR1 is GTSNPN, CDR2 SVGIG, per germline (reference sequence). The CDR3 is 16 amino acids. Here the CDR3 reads CAWSVLLRLLSGGYTF. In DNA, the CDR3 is TGTGCCTGGAGTGTACTTTTACGACTCCTCAGTGGTGGCTACACCTTC.